This TCR beta chain was observed in a study of molecular identifiers for immune sequencing clone quantification. The germline V gene has CDR1 MNHNS and CDR2 SASEGT. Trimming removed 5 bases at V and 6 bases at J, with 11 bases between. This CDR3 has 13 amino acids. In this sample, this clonotype turned up a few times. Its antigen remains unknown. Study-level points and caveats: One million naive cells reportedly did not prevent detection of spiked Jurkat TCR RNA from one cell. Clone sizes could be underestimated for highly expanded clones when identical TCR molecules share a barcode.

Using its own MiXCR run on the PCR reads, TCRdb lists one record per CDR3 protein. This table holds approximately 20,000 distinct CDR3 sequences, 21% found once. The chain has TRBV6-1 and TRBJ1-5; D might be TRBD1 (5 bases). The sequence came from a human donor in good health. Some libraries in this study had Jurkat cell RNA spiked in. Sequencing was done on a sample of naive CD8+ T cells from blood, with Jurkat cell RNA spiked in. Sample subset: FACS-sorted CD8+CD4-CCR7+CD45RA+ naive T cells. CDR3 sequence: CASSTPGFQPQHF. The CDR3 nucleotides read TGTGCCAGCAGTACCCCAGGGTTTCAGCCCCAGCATTTT.